This T cell receptor (beta chain) was profiled in a study of T cell responses to AZD1222 COVID-19 vaccine (dated by TCRdb to about 2021). Study-wide context: AZD1222 recipients with second doses at about 4 weeks or about 12 weeks were pooled, because spike-specific TCR depth and breadth did not differ between schedules. A total of under 250 trial participants underwent TCR sequencing, of whom 207 had received two doses of AZD1222 and some 25 had received two doses of the MenACWY control vaccine. Enrollment into the trials was organized by age into subgroups of 18-55, 56-69 and 70-plus years, and those subgroups contained roughly 150, 30 and 60 TCR-sequenced participants, respectively.

The sample's time point, from its label and the paper: baseline before first vaccination. Samples from vaccinated people were obtained from the UK trials COV001 and COV002, which included a single-blind randomized controlled phase 2/3 trial of AZD1222 (ChAdOx1 nCoV-19) in healthy adults. Trial participant PBMC samples were collected at day 0 and day 28 after the second dose for TCRbeta chain sequencing. The CDR3 regions of human TCRbeta chains were analyzed by immunosequencing. From the authors' description of their analysis: TCRs in the repertoires were compared against a reference library of SARS-CoV-2-specific TCRs that had been generated with the MIRA antigen-specificity platform. Breadth was defined as the fraction of unique TCRs that were SARS-CoV-2-associated, and depth was defined as the fraction of total T cells that were SARS-CoV-2-associated. Using the MIRA data, each spike-specific TCR was mapped to the spike region that the TCR reacts to and placed in a CD4 or CD8 class. Log10-transformed breadth and depth values were compared by one-way ANOVA with Sidak's multiple comparisons tests. TCRdb provides this immuneACCESS table in a form limited to in-frame rearrangements. Some clones are lacking; in checked studies, under half of them reflect an unresolved V gene, and why the rest are absent is not known. The DNA was the basis for D and trimming; V, J and clone size are from that table. Present in this sample are under 150,000 clones, 85% to 95% of which were seen just once. Around 5.1% of the sample comes from the top ten.

Spanning cysteine to phenylalanine, the CDR3 consists of 15 amino acids. Just the 45-base CDR3 DNA is kept, in frame starting at base 1. The junction shows trimming of 1 base on V and 4 bases on J, and the gene matches do not reach 2 bases of it. Reading the germline V gene gives CDR1 MNHEY and CDR2 SVGEGT. Study-wide conclusions, independent of this receptor: CD4 TCRs associated with the vaccine covered the entire spike protein, and the dominant responses were in regions 160-218 and 743-854. Nearly half of unique spike-specific TCRs reportedly recognized epitopes outside regions mutated in the B.1.351 and B.1.1.7 variants. Participants were mostly white British, with more females than males. The authors suggested clonal diversity may have been underestimated. After two AZD1222 doses, both the breadth and the depth of spike-specific TCRs were significantly higher than at day 0 and than in MenACWY recipients. Because no day 14 peak-response samples were available, the repertoires could be characterized only after the peak T cell response. Only five or six AZD1222 recipients were SARS-CoV-2 seropositive at baseline, limiting conclusions about previously exposed vaccinees. In the small 56-69-year group, the increase in depth fell short of significance, most likely because of low power.

This clone was observed a single time. The antigen this receptor binds is unknown. Nothing much larger sits one base from this clone, and base qualities are not available. The V and J segments used are TRBV6-2 or TRBV6-3 and TRBJ1-1; TRBD1 aligns with 11 central bases. The receptor was derived from an adult in good health. The input for sequencing was peripheral blood, taken on day 0 of AZD1222 vaccination. The DNA is as follows: TGTGCCAGCAGTTACTTGGGGACAGGGGGCACTGAAGCTTTCTTT. It translates as CASSYLGTGGTEAFF.